One and the same sample provided the 18 T cell receptor beta chains below, sequenced in a study of a mutant IDH1 vaccine in newly diagnosed glioma (dated by TCRdb to the early 2020s). Their antigen targets remain unknown. Reading the label with the study, this specimen's time point is: week 47, end of study. Every vaccine dose consisted of 300 ug of a 20-mer mutant IDH1 peptide in Montanide, administered subcutaneously together with topical imiquimod. Library preparation employed the immunoSEQ multiplex PCR assay. The source is immuneACCESS, and TCRdb retained only in-frame sequences with V and J called. Part of the clones is not carried over; for the studies checked, unresolved V genes explain less than half of this, and the remainder is unexplained. Across this sample there are approximately 12,000 clones, with about four fifths seen only once. The ten biggest clones cover 15% to 20% of the sample.

The source material was PBMCs, sampled from a glioma patient whose treatment included an IDH1 peptide vaccine. The receptors were gathered from a young man with glioma.

The genes are TRBV5-1 and TRBJ2-2; the D gene is possibly TRBD2 (5 bases). CDR3 length: 14 residues. Trimming took off 4 bases at V and 3 bases at J, with 10 bases between the two ends. Looked up from germline, CDR1 is SGHRS and CDR2 is YFSETQ. The CDR3 loop is CASSPRGDTGELFF. DNA for the CDR3: TGCGCCAGCAGCCCCCGGGGAGACACCGGGGAGCTGTTTTTT.

This chain links TRBV10-2 with TRBJ1-1; tentative D call: TRBD1 (6 bases). The V gene lost 2 bases and the J gene lost 1 base, with 14 bases spanning the gap. The CDR3 contains 16 residues. The germline CDR1 and CDR2 sequences are WSHSY and SAAADI. The CDR3 DNA reads TGCGCCAGCAGTGAGAGGGGGGGCCGCTCGAACACTGAAGCTTTCTTT. It encodes CASSERGGRSNTEAFF.

J is TRBJ2-1 and V is TRBV5-1, with D perhaps TRBD1 or TRBD2 (6 bases each). With 1 base removed from V and 6 bases from J, the gap between germline ends came to 11 bases. CDR1 is SGHRS and CDR2 is YFSETQ in the germline V gene. CDR3 length equals 14 residues. As DNA, the CDR3 is TGCGCCAGCAGCTTGCGGGGGCTGGGCAATGAGCAGTTCTTC. It is translated as CASSLRGLGNEQFF. The whole variable domain, filled in from reference TRBV5-1 and TRBJ2-1, reads KAGVTQTPRYLIKTRGQQVTLSCSPISGHRSVSWYQQTPGQGLQFLFEYFSETQRNKGNFPGRFSGRQFSNSRSEMNVSTLELGDSALYLCASSLRGLGNEQFFGPGTRLTVL.

The V gene is TRBV5-8, the J gene TRBJ2-7, with D unclear. Between the trimmed V and J ends, which lost 0 bases and 4 bases, there was a span of 14 bases. The CDR3 has 15 residues. Germline V gene lookup returns CDR1 SGHTS and CDR2 YDEGEE. The CDR3 DNA reads as TGTGCCAGCAGCTTGGGGTCATCTGGGATTTACGAGCAGTACTTC. As protein: CASSLGSSGIYEQYF.

The chain carries TRBV5-1 and TRBJ1-5, with 10 bases aligning to TRBD1. The V gene end was trimmed by 2 bases and the J gene end by 7 bases; junction bases not matched to a gene: 6. This CDR3 has 15 residues. Germline values: CDR1 SGHRS, CDR2 YFSETQ. The CDR3 loop is CASSLDGQGGQPQHF. The CDR3 coding sequence is TGCGCCAGCAGCTTAGATGGACAGGGGGGCCAGCCCCAGCATTTT.

V gene TRBV2 combines with J gene TRBJ2-7; D is perhaps TRBD2 (5 bases). Germline V gene data show CDR1 as SNHLY and CDR2 as FYNNEI. Trimming cost V 8 bases and J 3 bases, with 11 bases left between them. The length of the CDR3 is 12 residues. The CDR3 here is CASQAEVYEQYF. The CDR3, as DNA: TGTGCCAGCCAAGCGGAAGTCTACGAGCAGTACTTC.

The CDR3 loop is CASSDSIENTGELFF. In DNA form, the CDR3 reads TGTGCCAGCAGTGACTCGATAGAAAACACCGGGGAGCTGTTTTTT. The rearrangement joins TRBV6-4 to TRBJ2-2; D call uncertain. The CDR3 contains 15 residues. Germline loops: CDR1 MRHNA, CDR2 SNTAGT. Trimming stripped 0 bases from V and 2 bases from J, with 7 bases between.

This clone was counted a few times. The genes are TRBV2 and TRBJ2-4, with a possible D match to TRBD1 (5 bases). CDR1 SNHLY and CDR2 FYNNEI come from the germline V gene. The CDR3 loop spans 14 amino acids. Trimming took off 6 bases at V and 4 bases at J, with 13 bases between the two ends. As DNA, the CDR3 is TGTGCCAGCAGAACCGAGTCAGGGAAAAACATTCAGTACTTC. This sequence encodes CASRTESGKNIQYF.

The chain is built from TRBV5-1 and TRBJ1-2; D perhaps matches TRBD1 (5 bases). This CDR3 has 15 amino acids. Trimming cost V 0 bases and J 3 bases, with 12 bases left between them. From germline, CDR1 is SGHRS and CDR2 YFSETQ. The CDR3 spells CASSLAYGAYYGYTF. In DNA, the CDR3 is TGCGCCAGCAGCTTGGCCTATGGGGCGTACTATGGCTACACCTTC.

The V call is TRBV19, the J call TRBJ1-2; D unclear. This CDR3 spans 12 amino acids. V lost 0 bases and J 8 bases, leaving 7 bases between the germline ends. The V gene's germline CDR1 is LNHDA and CDR2 SQIVND (reference sequence). CDR3 coding DNA: TGTGCCAGTAGTATAGACGTAGGAGGCTACACCTTC. It codes for CASSIDVGGYTF.

The rearrangement uses TRBV5-1 and TRBJ2-7, with 10 bases fitting TRBD2. V dropped 0 bases and J dropped 0; count of bases not matched to a gene: 15. This CDR3 contains 20 residues. Germline V CDR1 and CDR2: SGHRS, YFSETQ. CDR3 amino acids: CASSLVDLAGAILPSYEQYF. CDR3 DNA sequence: TGCGCCAGCAGCTTGGTAGACCTAGCGGGGGCCATCCTTCCCTCCTACGAGCAGTACTTC.

This clone was detected a few times. The genes are TRBV7-6 and TRBJ1-5; 9 positions agree with TRBD1. The V gene's germline CDR1 is SGHVS and CDR2 FNYEAQ. After removal of 4 bases from V and 4 bases from J, the junction contained 8 bases not matched to a gene. This CDR3 is 16 amino acids long. The CDR3 loop is CASSSGTGTTNQPQHF. CDR3 DNA: TGTGCCAGCAGCTCCGGGACAGGGACAACAAATCAGCCCCAGCATTTT.

This clone was observed once. The chain has TRBV2 and TRBJ2-4; 9 bases line up with TRBD1. With 5 bases clipped from V and 14 bases from J, the junction kept 4 bases outside the gene matches. The CDR3 loop spans 11 amino acids. Germline V CDR1 and CDR2: SNHLY, FYNNEI. In DNA form, the CDR3 reads TGTGCCAGCAGTACGGGACAGGGAGAGTACTTC. Residues: CASSTGQGEYF.

This chain uses TRBV14 with TRBJ1-4; D may be TRBD1 (5 bases). The CDR3 length is 15 residues. Germline V gene data show CDR1 as SGHDN and CDR2 as FVKESK. The germline V and J ends were trimmed by 0 bases and 8 bases, with 13 bases remaining between them. The CDR3 DNA sequence: TGTGCCAGCAGCCAAGATAGAACAGGTCGGGAAAAACTGTTTTTT. This gives the protein CASSQDRTGREKLFF.

The chain employs TRBV19 and TRBJ1-3; D not resolved. The CDR3 has 15 amino acids. The V gene lost 4 bases and the J gene lost 2 bases, with 12 bases spanning the gap. Germline assignment: CDR1 LNHDA and CDR2 SQIVND (reference sequence). The CDR3 DNA reads as TGTGCCAGTAGTACTGGAGGGCTTGCTGGAAACACCATATATTTT. Amino acid sequence: CASSTGGLAGNTIYF.

The chain links TRBV19 to TRBJ1-3, with 7 bases lining up with TRBD1. Trimming took 5 bases from V and 4 from J; bases not matched to a gene: 11. The CDR3 loop spans 16 amino acids. CDR1 and CDR2 (germline): LNHDA, SQIVND (reference sequence). The CDR3 here is CASSARQGALGNTIYF. The CDR3 DNA sequence: TGTGCCAGTAGTGCTCGACAGGGCGCGCTCGGAAACACCATATATTTT.

The chain combines TRBV11-2 with TRBJ1-1; no clear D. Germline CDR1 is SGHAT and CDR2 is FQNNGV. This CDR3 is built from 15 residues. V lost 4 bases, J lost 7 bases, and 19 bases lay in between. The CDR3: CASSSRRGLGVEAFF. CDR3 coding DNA: TGTGCCAGCAGCTCGCGCCGGGGTTTGGGCGTTGAAGCTTTCTTT.

The rearrangement uses TRBV29-1 and TRBJ2-6; 7 bases map to TRBD2. Germline V lookup: CDR1 SQVTM, CDR2 ANQGSEA. J lost 0 bases, V lost 4 bases, and 3 bases had no gene match. The length of the CDR3 is 15 residues. The CDR3 loop reads CSVASGPSGANVLTF. In DNA form, the CDR3 reads TGCAGCGTTGCTAGCGGCCCCTCTGGGGCCAACGTCCTGACTTTC.